These 15 T cell receptor beta chains came from one sample sequenced in a study of OX40 agonist ivuxolimab in advanced cancers. Sequenced by immunoSEQ multiplex PCR; TCRdb stores in-frame clones only, minus some. The sample gives 55,000 to 90,000 clones, about 82% of which show up once; 0.85% to 1.3% is in the top ten. The sequencing used CD4+ or CD8+ T cells sorted from blood, collected in a trial of the OX40 agonist ivuxolimab. Receptors were obtained from an adult with an advanced solid tumor such as melanoma, head and neck, liver or kidney cancer.

This chain joins TRBV30 and TRBJ1-1; no firm D call. V was shortened by 3 bases and J by 0 bases, with 14 bases between the two germline ends. This CDR3 has 15 amino acids. Per the germline V gene, CDR1 is GTSNPN and CDR2 is SVGIG (reference sequence). In DNA, the CDR3 is TGTGCCTGGAGGTCTAGAGGGATATTGAACACTGAAGCTTTCTTT. Translating it yields CAWRSRGILNTEAFF.

Concerning this clone itself: Other nucleotide sequences in the sample specify the same CDR3. This sequence joins TRBV5-1 and TRBJ2-7; D not resolved. Trimming stripped 0 bases from V and 0 bases from J, with 7 bases between. This CDR3 has 14 amino acids. The V gene's germline CDR1 is SGHRS and CDR2 YFSETQ. The CDR3 is CASSLGGSSYEQYF. The CDR3 DNA follows: TGCGCCAGCAGCTTGGGCGGCAGCTCCTACGAGCAGTACTTC.

The chain links TRBV5-4 to TRBJ1-1; 7 bases fit TRBD1. V was pared by 1 base and J by 2 bases, with 5 bases of the junction left unmatched. This CDR3 region has 15 residues. Germline V gives CDR1 SGHNT, CDR2 YYREEE (reference sequence). The CDR3 spells CASSLMAGGNTEAFF. CDR3 coding DNA: TGTGCCAGCAGCTTGATGGCAGGGGGAAACACTGAAGCTTTCTTT. Together with reference TRBV5-4 and TRBJ1-1, the CDR3 gives the full variable domain: ETGVTQSPTHLIKTRGQQVTLRCSSQSGHNTVSWYQQALGQGPQFIFQYYREEENGRGNFPPRFSGLQFPNYSSELNVNALELDDSALYLCASSLMAGGNTEAFFGQGTRLTVV.

This chain joins TRBV5-1 and TRBJ1-5; 7 bases are shared with TRBD1. CDR1 and CDR2 from the germline V gene are SGHRS and YFSETQ. The CDR3 length is 13 residues. V was pared by 5 bases and J by 4 bases, with 3 bases of the junction left unmatched. For the CDR3, the DNA is TGCGCCAGCAGTCGGGACAGTAATCAGCCCCAGCATTTT. Encoded protein: CASSRDSNQPQHF.

Points on this clone: Distinct nucleotide sequences in the sample also encode this CDR3. The rearrangement links TRBV28 to TRBJ1-1; no firm D call. Trimming took 6 bases from V and 6 from J, leaving 8 bases between them. This CDR3 contains 11 residues. Germline CDR1 is MDHEN and CDR2 is SYDVKM. The CDR3 coding sequence is TGTGCCAGCAGAGGTCGGCCTGAAGCTTTCTTT. It yields the protein CASRGRPEAFF.

This clone has a single count. The V and J genes are TRBV6-5 and TRBJ2-3; D uncertain. Germline V gives CDR1 MNHEY, CDR2 SVGAGI. The CDR3 totals 14 residues. V was trimmed by 9 bases and J by 2 bases, leaving 15 bases between them. CDR3 nucleotides: TGTGCCAGTTCAAGGGTACAGCCCACAGATACGCAGTATTTT. Residues: CASSRVQPTDTQYF.

The chain combines TRBV5-1 with TRBJ2-7, with D uncertain. The CDR3 is 13 residues long. V shed 6 bases and J shed 2 bases, with 12 bases lying between them. Germline V gene lookup returns CDR1 SGHRS and CDR2 YFSETQ. CDR3 DNA: TGCGCCAGCACCCTAGAAGGTGCCTACGAGCAGTACTTC. Translation: CASTLEGAYEQYF.

The V gene is TRBV12-5, the J gene TRBJ2-7, with TRBD1 matching over 12 bases. The CDR3 spans 18 residues. Looked up from germline, CDR1 is LGHNT and CDR2 is FRNRAP. V lost 6 bases to trimming and J lost 6 bases; unmatched junction nucleotides: 18. The CDR3 sequence: CASGPGQGAWSSLGEQYF. The CDR3, as DNA: TGTGCTAGTGGGCCGGGACAGGGGGCTTGGAGTAGTTTGGGCGAGCAGTACTTC.

The chain links TRBV5-1 to TRBJ1-1; D is uncertain. The CDR3 extends over 13 amino acids. Trimming stripped 4 bases from V and 2 bases from J, with 9 bases between. CDR1 SGHRS and CDR2 YFSETQ come from the germline V gene. CDR3 amino acids: CASSPIDNTEAFF. Written as DNA, the CDR3 is TGCGCCAGCAGCCCCATTGACAACACTGAAGCTTTCTTT.

Written as DNA, the CDR3 is TGTGCCAGCAGCCTAGGGACGACCCTCTACGAGCAGTACTTC. Translated, it gives CASSLGTTLYEQYF. This sequence joins TRBV9 and TRBJ2-7; the D gene could be TRBD1 or TRBD2 (5 bases each). The length of the CDR3 is 14 residues. The V and J ends lost 4 bases and 3 bases respectively, with 14 bases between them. In germline, CDR1 is SGDLS, CDR2 YYNGEE.

There are many counts of this clone. Within the sample, other DNA sequences also encode this same CDR3. The chain has TRBV6-5 and TRBJ1-2; D remains unclear. Germline assignment: CDR1 MNHEY and CDR2 SVGAGI. Trimming pared 4 bases from V and 4 bases from J, leaving 10 bases between. The CDR3 loop spans 13 amino acids. The CDR3 DNA sequence: TGTGCCAGCAGTTTGGAGGGTTCCTATGGCTACACCTTC. It is translated as CASSLEGSYGYTF.

The rearrangement uses TRBV6-5 and TRBJ2-3; D perhaps matches TRBD2 (5 bases). The V end was cut by 6 bases, the J end by 1 base, with 14 bases between. Germline CDR1 is MNHEY and CDR2 is SVGAGI. The CDR3 length is 15 residues. In nucleotides, the CDR3 is TGTGCCAGCAGCCGGGAACCGCGAGGCACAGATACGCAGTATTTT. Protein: CASSREPRGTDTQYF.

CDR3 loop: CASSTGLLYNSPLHF. In DNA, the CDR3 is TGTGCCAGCAGCACGGGACTGCTGTATAATTCACCCCTCCACTTT. The chain joins TRBV5-6 to TRBJ1-6; D may be TRBD1 (5 bases). V was clipped by 4 bases and J by 4 bases, with 12 bases between them. The CDR3 contains 15 residues. The V gene's germline CDR1 is SGHDT and CDR2 YYEEEE.

This clone was counted between two and nine times. This chain connects TRBV13 to TRBJ2-3, with TRBD2 as a possible D gene (6 bases). Germline CDR1 is PRHDT and CDR2 is FYEKMQ (reference sequence). V gave up 4 bases and J gave up 9 bases, with 11 bases separating them. This CDR3 is 12 amino acids long. CDR3 residues: CASSSRAGTQYF. The CDR3 nucleotides are TGTGCCAGCAGCTCCAGAGCGGGCACGCAGTATTTT.

The rearrangement links TRBV28 to TRBJ2-2, with 9 nucleotides matching TRBD1. The junction had 6 bases not matched to a gene; V was cut back by 10 bases and J by 0 bases. Germline CDR1 and CDR2: MDHEN and SYDVKM. The CDR3 has 15 residues. The DNA for the CDR3 is TGTGCCATCCAAACAGGGGGCGCGAACACCGGGGAGCTGTTTTTT. Its protein product is CAIQTGGANTGELFF.